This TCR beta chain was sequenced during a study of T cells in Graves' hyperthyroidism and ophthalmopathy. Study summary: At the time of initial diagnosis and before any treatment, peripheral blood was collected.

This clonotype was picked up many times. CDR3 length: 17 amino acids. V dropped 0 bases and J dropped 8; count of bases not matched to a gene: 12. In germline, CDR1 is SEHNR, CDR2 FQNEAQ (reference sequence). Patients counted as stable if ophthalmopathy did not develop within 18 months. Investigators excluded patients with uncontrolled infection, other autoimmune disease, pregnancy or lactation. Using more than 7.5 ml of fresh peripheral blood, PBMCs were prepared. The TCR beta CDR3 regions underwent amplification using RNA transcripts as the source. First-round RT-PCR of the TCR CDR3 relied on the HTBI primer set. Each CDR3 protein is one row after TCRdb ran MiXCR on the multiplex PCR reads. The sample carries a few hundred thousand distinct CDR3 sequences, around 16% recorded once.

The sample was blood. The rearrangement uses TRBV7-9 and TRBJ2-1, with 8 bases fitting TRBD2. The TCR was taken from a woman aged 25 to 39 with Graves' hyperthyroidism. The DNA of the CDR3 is TGTGCCAGCAGCTTAGCGCTGGCGGGAGGCTCTCTGGATGAGCAGTTCTTC. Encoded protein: CASSLALAGGSLDEQFF.